The rows below give T cell receptor beta chains drawn from one sample of a study of cytomegalovirus exposure and HLA in healthy donors. Generated by immunoSEQ multiplex PCR, the TCRdb table keeps only in-frame clones and is missing some. The table lists hundreds of thousands of clones, roughly 90% of them singletons. Material: PBMCs. These receptors all stem from a woman aged 18-29 years in good health and CMV-seronegative. The CDR3 runs from the conserved cysteine through the conserved F or W. A D gene is named only where the DNA matches it firmly. Clone sizes are given selectively: once, few, many, or a class where the clone is expanded.

d_call	clone_size	v_call	j_call	cdr3_nt	cdr3_aa
TRBD2	NA	TRBV14	TRBJ2-3	TGTGCCAGCAGCCAAGTGGGGGGGGCAGATACGCAGTATTTT	CASSQVGGADTQYF
NA	few	TRBV6-5	TRBJ1-2	TGTGCCAGCAGTCGCTCAGGAATAGATGGCTACACCTTC	CASSRSGIDGYTF
TRBD1	NA	TRBV14	TRBJ2-7	TGTGCCAGCAGCCAAGAGCGACAGGGGGATCTGTACGAGCAGTACTTC	CASSQERQGDLYEQYF
NA	NA	TRBV6-1	TRBJ2-7	TGTGCCAGCAGGATAGGACATCTCTACGAGCAGTACTTC	CASRIGHLYEQYF
TRBD1	NA	TRBV5-1	TRBJ2-2	TGCGCCAGCAGCGTCGACAGGGTTGGCACCGGGGAGCTGTTTTTT	CASSVDRVGTGELFF
TRBD2	NA	TRBV9	TRBJ2-1	TGTGCCAGCAGCGTAGGACTAGCGGGAGCTACCGACAATGAGCAGTTCTTC	CASSVGLAGATDNEQFF
NA	NA	TRBV5-1	TRBJ2-5	TGCGCCAGCAGCTTGGTTGGCGAGACCCAGTACTTC	CASSLVGETQYF
NA	NA	TRBV7-2	TRBJ2-2	TGTGCCAGCAGCTCTGACTTCACCGGGGAGCTGTTTTTT	CASSSDFTGELFF
TRBD1	NA	TRBV6-1	TRBJ2-7	TGTGCCAGCAGCCGGGACAGGTCCTACGAGCAGTACTTC	CASSRDRSYEQYF
NA	NA	TRBV6-5	TRBJ2-3	TGTGCCAGCAGCTCACCCGAGTCGGATACGCAGTATTTT	CASSSPESDTQYF
NA	NA	TRBV28	TRBJ1-4	TGTGCCAGCGGTAGATTGACTAATGAAAAACTGTTTTTT	CASGRLTNEKLFF
NA	NA	TRBV10-2	TRBJ2-7	TGCGCCAGCGCAAAAGGGAGTGCCTACGAGCAGTACTTC	CASAKGSAYEQYF
NA	few	TRBV18	TRBJ1-5	TGTGCCAGCTCACCGGCCGGGACACACAATCAGCCCCAGCATTTT	CASSPAGTHNQPQHF
NA	once	TRBV5-1	TRBJ1-2	TGCGCCAGCAGAGGGGTGTTACAGGGCTATGGCTACACCTTC	CASRGVLQGYGYTF
TRBD2	NA	TRBV9	TRBJ2-1	TGTGCCAGCAGCGCCGGGACTAGCGGGAGGGCCGACAATGAGCAGTTCTTC	CASSAGTSGRADNEQFF
NA	NA	TRBV5-5	TRBJ2-7	TGTGCCAGCAGCTTAGGGGGAAAGGGGCACGAGCAGTACTTC	CASSLGGKGHEQYF
NA	NA	TRBV2	TRBJ1-5	TGTGCCAGCAGTGTACGGGGTCCTCAGCCCCAGCATTTT	CASSVRGPQPQHF
TRBD2	NA	TRBV5-6	TRBJ2-5	TGTGCCAGCAGCTTGACTAGCGGGGGGGCCGGTACGGCCCAGTACTTC	CASSLTSGGAGTAQYF
TRBD1	NA	TRBV30	TRBJ1-2	TGTGCCTGGAGTGTAGTCCGAAAGGGGGCCTCTAACTATGGCTACACCTTC	CAWSVVRKGASNYGYTF
NA	NA	TRBV11-2	TRBJ2-5	TGTGCCAGCAGCTTAGTTGGGCAGACCCAGTACTTC	CASSLVGQTQYF
NA	NA	TRBV19	TRBJ1-1	TGTGCCAGTACGGAGGGCCCACCTCCGATGAACACTGAAGCTTTCTTT	CASTEGPPPMNTEAFF
NA	NA	TRBV7-8	TRBJ1-5	TGTGCCAGCAGCTTGGCCGAAAATAGCAATCAGCCCCAGCATTTT	CASSLAENSNQPQHF
NA	NA	TRBV27	TRBJ1-1	TGTGCCAGCTCCCCAGGGCGGACTGAAGCTTTCTTT	CASSPGRTEAFF
NA	NA	TRBV19	TRBJ2-1	TGTGCCAGTAGTATATATTTCCCCAGCTCCTACAATGAGCAGTTCTTC	CASSIYFPSSYNEQFF
TRBD2	NA	TRBV5-1	TRBJ2-3	TGCGCCAGCAGCCGGACTAGCGGGGGGATTACTAGCACAGATACGCAGTATTTT	CASSRTSGGITSTDTQYF
NA	NA	TRBV5-1	TRBJ1-2	TGCGCCAGCAGCCCCCCGACATATCAGGGCTACACCTTC	CASSPPTYQGYTF
NA	NA	TRBV28	TRBJ1-2	TGTGCCAGCAGTTTACAATCCTATGGCTACACCTTC	CASSLQSYGYTF